This entry lists 10 T cell receptor beta chains sequenced from one sample in a study. MiXCR, run by TCRdb on the RT-PCR reads, gives a single entry per CDR3 protein. The data hold about 680,000 distinct CDR3 sequences, with 14% observed a single time. The specimen was memory CD4+ T cells from blood. Receptors originate from a female donor in good health, serving as a healthy control.

This clonotype came up a few times. This CDR3 is CASSLGNGNYGYTF. The CDR3, as DNA: TGTGCCAGCAGTTTAGGGAACGGGAACTATGGCTACACCTTC. V and J are TRBV28 and TRBJ1-2; D remains ambiguous. Germline V gives CDR1 MDHEN, CDR2 SYDVKM. The CDR3 is made up of 14 amino acids. V dropped 2 bases and J dropped 2 bases, with 9 bases sitting between them.

This chain uses TRBV7-9 with TRBJ2-1; TRBD2 might be the D (6 bases). Germline lookup yields CDR1 SEHNR and CDR2 FQNEAQ (reference sequence). The CDR3 contains 16 residues. V shed 2 bases and J shed 7 bases, with 18 bases lying between them. DNA for the CDR3: TGTGCCAGCAGCTTATCTTCGGGACTCCTCGGAAATGAGCAGTTCTTC. As protein: CASSLSSGLLGNEQFF.

This clonotype was seen at least ten times. The chain is built from TRBV10-3 and TRBJ2-3; 8 bases map to TRBD2. Unmatched junction bases numbered 8, after V lost 7 bases and J lost 2 bases. The germline gives CDR1 ENHRY, CDR2 SYGVKD. CDR3 length: 15 residues. CDR3 amino acids: CAITGSGSLTDTQYF. The CDR3 nucleotides are TGTGCCATCACGGGGAGCGGGAGCCTCACAGATACGCAGTATTTT.

The chain links TRBV7-3 to TRBJ2-2; the D is unclear. CDR3 length equals 16 residues. Trimming took 2 bases from V and 3 from J, leaving 13 bases between them. Germline CDR1 is SGHTA and CDR2 is FQGTGA. CDR3 protein: CASSLGSLRHTGELFF. DNA for the CDR3: TGTGCCAGCAGCTTAGGGTCCCTTCGCCACACCGGGGAGCTGTTTTTT.

This clonotype has just a few counts. The chain recombines TRBV7-2 with TRBJ2-2; 10 bases match TRBD1. The CDR3 sequence is 18 residues long. The J segment lost 5 bases and the V segment lost 4 bases, leaving 13 bases of the junction unmatched. Germline CDR1 SGHTA, CDR2 FQGNSA. In nucleotides, the CDR3 is TGTGCCAGCAGCTCCGCCGGCTTAGGGACAGGGGAGACCGGGGAGCTGTTTTTT. Protein sequence: CASSSAGLGTGETGELFF.

The V gene is TRBV7-2, the J gene TRBJ1-5; no reliable D call. Trimming shortened V by 1 base and J by 2 bases, and 9 bases separated the two germline ends. CDR3 size: 15 residues. Germline V lookup: CDR1 SGHTA, CDR2 FQGNSA. The CDR3, as DNA: TGTGCCAGCAGCTTAGGTCTGAGCCGCAATCAGCCCCAGCATTTT. Protein sequence: CASSLGLSRNQPQHF.

This clonotype was recorded at least ten times. Here the CDR3 reads CASSSDRNNSPLHF. The DNA of the CDR3 is TGTGCCAGCAGCAGTGACAGGAACAATTCACCCCTCCACTTT. The chain is built from TRBV6-5 and TRBJ1-6; weak D call: TRBD1 (6 bases). The CDR3 totals 14 residues. Germline values: CDR1 MNHEY, CDR2 SVGAGI. V shed 6 bases and J shed 7 bases, with 13 bases lying between them.

There are a few counts of this clonotype. V gene TRBV14 combines with J gene TRBJ1-5; D is ambiguous. The germline V gene has CDR1 SGHDN and CDR2 FVKESK. The CDR3 totals 13 residues. V was pared by 0 bases and J by 7 bases, with 7 bases between. Written as DNA, the CDR3 is TGTGCCAGCAGCCAAGACCATAAGCAGCCCCAGCATTTT. It yields the protein CASSQDHKQPQHF.

The CDR3 is CASNGGLAGTGELFF. The CDR3 DNA is TGCGCCAGCAACGGGGGGCTAGCGGGAACCGGGGAGCTGTTTTTT. This chain connects TRBV5-1 to TRBJ2-2, with 9 bases identical to TRBD2. This CDR3 has 15 residues. Per the germline V gene, CDR1 is SGHRS and CDR2 is YFSETQ. V trimming: 6 bases; J trimming: 5 bases; junction bases outside the gene matches: 8.

The chain is built from TRBV9 and TRBJ2-1, with a possible D match to TRBD2 (6 bases). CDR1 and CDR2 from the germline V gene are SGDLS and YYNGEE. This CDR3 has 15 amino acids. Deletions cut 3 bases from V and 4 bases from J, with 14 bases between. CDR3 protein: CASSARDGNYNEQFF. CDR3 in DNA: TGTGCCAGCAGCGCGCGGGACGGCAATTACAATGAGCAGTTCTTC. Supplemented by reference TRBV9 and TRBJ2-1, the full variable domain reads DSGVTQTPKHLITATGQRVTLRCSPRSGDLSVYWYQQSLDQGLQFLIQYYNGEERAKGNILERFSAQQFPDLHSELNLSSLELGDSALYFCASSARDGNYNEQFFGPGTRLTVL.